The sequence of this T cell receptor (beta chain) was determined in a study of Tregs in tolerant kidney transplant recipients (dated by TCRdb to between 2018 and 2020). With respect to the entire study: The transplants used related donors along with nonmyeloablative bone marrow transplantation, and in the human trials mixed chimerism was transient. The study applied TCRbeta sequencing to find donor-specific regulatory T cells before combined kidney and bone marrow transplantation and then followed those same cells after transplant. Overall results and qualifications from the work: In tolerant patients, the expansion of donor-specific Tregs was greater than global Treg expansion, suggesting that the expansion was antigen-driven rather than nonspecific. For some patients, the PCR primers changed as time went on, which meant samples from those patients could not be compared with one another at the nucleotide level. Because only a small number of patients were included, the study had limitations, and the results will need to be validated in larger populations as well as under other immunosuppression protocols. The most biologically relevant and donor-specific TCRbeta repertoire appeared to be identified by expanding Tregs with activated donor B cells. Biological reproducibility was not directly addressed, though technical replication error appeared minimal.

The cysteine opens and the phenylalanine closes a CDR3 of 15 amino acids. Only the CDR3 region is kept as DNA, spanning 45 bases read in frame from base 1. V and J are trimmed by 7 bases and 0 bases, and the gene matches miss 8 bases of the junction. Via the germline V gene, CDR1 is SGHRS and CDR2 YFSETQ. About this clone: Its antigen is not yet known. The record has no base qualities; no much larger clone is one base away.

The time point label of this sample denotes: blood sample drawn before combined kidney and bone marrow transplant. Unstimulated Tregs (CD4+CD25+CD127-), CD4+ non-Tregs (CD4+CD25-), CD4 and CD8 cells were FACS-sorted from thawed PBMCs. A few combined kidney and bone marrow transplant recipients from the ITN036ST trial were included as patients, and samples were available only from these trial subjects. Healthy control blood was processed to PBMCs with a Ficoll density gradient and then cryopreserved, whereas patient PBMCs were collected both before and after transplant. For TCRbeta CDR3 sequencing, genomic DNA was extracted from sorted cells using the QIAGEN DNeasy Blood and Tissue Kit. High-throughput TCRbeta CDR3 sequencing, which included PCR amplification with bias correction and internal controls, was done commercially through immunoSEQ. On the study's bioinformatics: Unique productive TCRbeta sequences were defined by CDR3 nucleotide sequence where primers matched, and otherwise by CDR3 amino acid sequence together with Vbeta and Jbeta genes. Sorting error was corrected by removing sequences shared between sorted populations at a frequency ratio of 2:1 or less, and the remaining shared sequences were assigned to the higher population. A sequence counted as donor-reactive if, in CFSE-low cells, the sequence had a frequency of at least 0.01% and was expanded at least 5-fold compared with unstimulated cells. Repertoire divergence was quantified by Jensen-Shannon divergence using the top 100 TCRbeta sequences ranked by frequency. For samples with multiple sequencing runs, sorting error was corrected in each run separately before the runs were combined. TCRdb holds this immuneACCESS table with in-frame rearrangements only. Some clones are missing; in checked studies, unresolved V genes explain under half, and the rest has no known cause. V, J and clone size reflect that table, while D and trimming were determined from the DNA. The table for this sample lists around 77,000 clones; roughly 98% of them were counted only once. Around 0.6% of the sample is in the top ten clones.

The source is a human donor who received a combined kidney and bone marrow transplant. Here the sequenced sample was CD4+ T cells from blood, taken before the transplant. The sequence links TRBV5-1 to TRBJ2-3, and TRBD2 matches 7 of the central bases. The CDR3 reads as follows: CASEKISGSTDTQYF. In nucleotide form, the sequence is TGCGCCAGCGAAAAGATTAGCGGGAGCACAGATACGCAGTATTTT.